These 8 T cell receptor beta chains share one sample of origin, sequenced in a study of T cells of healthy individuals. MiXCR, applied by TCRdb to the 5' RACE reads, yields one record per CDR3 protein. This table holds about 53,000 distinct CDR3 sequences, approximately 14% found once. These receptors were taken from a human donor in good health.

This clonotype was observed a handful of times. This chain connects TRBV29-1 to TRBJ1-1; 7 positions match TRBD1. In germline, CDR1 is SQVTM, CDR2 ANQGSEA. The CDR3 has 14 residues. The ends lost 3 bases at V and 6 bases at J; junction bases unmatched: 10. CDR3 sequence reads: CSVDLGGGASEAFF. In DNA form, the CDR3 reads TGCAGCGTTGATCTCGGAGGGGGCGCTTCTGAAGCTTTCTTT.

Ten or more counts support this clonotype. CDR3 nucleotide sequence: TGCAGTGCTAGACCCGATGAAAAACTGTTTTTT. This sequence encodes CSARPDEKLFF. The chain links TRBV20-1 to TRBJ1-4; D is unresolved. Germline V CDR1 and CDR2: DFQATT, SNEGSKA (reference sequence). The CDR3 contains 11 residues. V gave up 2 bases and J gave up 6 bases, with 4 bases separating them.

This chain uses TRBV4-3 with TRBJ1-2, with D maybe TRBD1 (5 bases). The ends were cut back, 0 bases at V and 6 bases at J, with 11 bases in the middle. This CDR3 spans 14 amino acids. The germline CDR1 and CDR2 sequences are LGHNA and YSLEER. CDR3 protein: CASSQDSRGDGYTF. The CDR3 coding sequence is TGCGCCAGCAGCCAAGATAGTAGGGGAGATGGCTACACCTTC.

In the case of this clonotype: This clone may be a read error of a much larger clone one base away. The chain couples TRBV21-1 to TRBJ2-7; TRBD1 reflects the table's D call only, with no check against the DNA. TRBV21-1 is a pseudogene. CDR3 length: 15 amino acids. The CDR3 protein is CASSGDGQGSGEQYF. The CDR3 DNA follows: TGTGCCAGCAGCGGAGACGGGCAGGGGTCGGGTGAGCAGTACTTC.

This chain joins TRBV15 and TRBJ2-5; D gene ambiguous. Germline CDR1 LNHNV, CDR2 YYDKDF (reference sequence). CDR3 length: 13 residues. V lost 2 bases to trimming and J lost 5 bases, with 9 bases between them. CDR3 in amino acids: CATSRSPSETQYF. CDR3 nucleotides: TGTGCCACCAGCAGAAGCCCTAGTGAGACCCAGTACTTC.

The CDR3 loop reads CASSFVVGTEAFF. The CDR3 nucleotides read TGTGCCAGCAGCTTCGTCGTGGGGACTGAAGCTTTCTTT. This chain joins TRBV7-9 and TRBJ1-1; D not certain. Trimming took off 3 bases at V and 5 bases at J, with 10 bases between the two ends. The germline V gene has CDR1 SEHNR and CDR2 FQNEAQ (reference sequence). CDR3 size: 13 residues.

The genes are TRBV7-2 and TRBJ2-1; TRBD1 is a possible D gene (6 bases). Germline V gene lookup returns CDR1 SGHTA and CDR2 FQGNSA. Trimming removed 2 bases from V and 2 bases from J, with 10 bases in between. The CDR3 is 15 amino acids. CDR3 sequence: CASSLSRGTYNEQFF. CDR3 nucleotide sequence: TGTGCCAGCAGCTTAAGCAGGGGTACCTACAATGAGCAGTTCTTC.

The CDR3 protein is CASSLAVQGLGADTQYF. In nucleotides, the CDR3 is TGCGCCAGCAGCTTGGCGGTTCAAGGACTAGGGGCAGATACGCAGTATTTT. The V call is TRBV5-1, the J call TRBJ2-3; 7 bases line up with TRBD2. V lost 0 bases and J lost 4; bases outside the gene matches: 11. This CDR3 spans 17 amino acids. Germline lookup yields CDR1 SGHRS and CDR2 YFSETQ.